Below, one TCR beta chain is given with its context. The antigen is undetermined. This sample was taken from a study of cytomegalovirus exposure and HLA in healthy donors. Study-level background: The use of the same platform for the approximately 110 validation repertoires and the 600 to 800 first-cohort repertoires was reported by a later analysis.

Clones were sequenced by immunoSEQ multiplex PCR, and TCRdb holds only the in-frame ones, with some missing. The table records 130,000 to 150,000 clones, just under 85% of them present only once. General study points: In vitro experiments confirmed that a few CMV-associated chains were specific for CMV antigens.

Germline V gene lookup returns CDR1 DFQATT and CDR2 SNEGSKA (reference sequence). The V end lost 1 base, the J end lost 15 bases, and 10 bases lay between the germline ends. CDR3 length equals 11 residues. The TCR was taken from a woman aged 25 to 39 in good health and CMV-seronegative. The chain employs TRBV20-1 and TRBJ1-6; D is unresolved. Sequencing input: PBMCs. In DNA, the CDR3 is TGCAGTGCTAGAGTGTCGGAGGGCCTCCACTTT. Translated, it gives CSARVSEGLHF.